One and the same sample provided the 2 T cell receptor beta chains below, sequenced in a study of blood T cell repertoires in COVID-19. TCRdb's copy holds only in-frame clones and misses some; the assay was immunoSEQ multiplex PCR. The table includes 150,000 to 200,000 clones, more than 75% detected once. Sequenced: peripheral blood. The receptors originated from a human donor in a cohort sampled during active COVID-19.

The gene calls are TRBV9 and TRBJ2-1; 11 bases fit TRBD2. Germline V gene data show CDR1 as SGDLS and CDR2 as YYNGEE. This CDR3 is built from 15 residues. V shed 4 bases, J shed 6 bases, and the junction held 6 bases outside the gene matches. The CDR3 sequence: CASSISGRAPNEQFF. CDR3 DNA: TGTGCCAGCAGCATTAGCGGGAGGGCCCCCAATGAGCAGTTCTTC.

The chain is built from TRBV30 and TRBJ2-1; D not certain. The CDR3 is made up of 12 amino acids. V lost 2 bases to trimming and J lost 5 bases, with 7 bases between them. Germline V lookup: CDR1 GTSNPN, CDR2 SVGIG (reference sequence). CDR3 nucleotide sequence: TGTGCCTGGAGTAAAACTAACAATGAGCAGTTCTTC. Residues: CAWSKTNNEQFF.